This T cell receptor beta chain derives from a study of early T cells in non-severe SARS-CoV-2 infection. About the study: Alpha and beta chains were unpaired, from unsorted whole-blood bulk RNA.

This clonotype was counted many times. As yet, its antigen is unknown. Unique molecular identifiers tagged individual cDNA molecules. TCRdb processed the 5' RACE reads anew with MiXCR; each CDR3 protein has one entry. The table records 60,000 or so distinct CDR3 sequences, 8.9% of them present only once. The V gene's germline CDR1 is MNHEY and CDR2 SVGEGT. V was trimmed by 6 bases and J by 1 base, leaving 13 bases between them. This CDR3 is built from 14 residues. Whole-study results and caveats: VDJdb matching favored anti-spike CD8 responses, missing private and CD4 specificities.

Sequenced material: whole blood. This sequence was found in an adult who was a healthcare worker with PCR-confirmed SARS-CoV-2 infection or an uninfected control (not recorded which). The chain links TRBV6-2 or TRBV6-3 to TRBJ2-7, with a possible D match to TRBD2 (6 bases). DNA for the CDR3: TGTGCCAGCAGGTCTTCCGGGACTTCCTACGAGCAGTACTTC. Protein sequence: CASRSSGTSYEQYF.